The source of this TCR beta chain is a study of neurological immune-mediated disorders. This clonotype has just a few counts. Its antigen is unknown. General observations from the study: Patients with HTLV-1-associated myelopathy showed the most TCR clonal expansion. Those with multiple sclerosis showed the least, falling below healthy controls.

Each TCR transcript was tagged with a 10-nucleotide random UMI during 5'RACE. TCRdb itself ran the 5' RACE reads through MiXCR, one entry per CDR3 protein. The sample carries 15,000 to 20,000 distinct CDR3 sequences, 14% recorded once. The sorted libraries drew on 800,000 to 1,000,000 T cells that were CD4+ or CD8+. The receptor was derived from a woman aged 60-75 years with HTLV-1-associated myelopathy (HAM/TSP). Sequenced sample: CD4+ T cells from blood.

The CDR3, as DNA: TGTGCCAGCAACTTTAACCCCTACACTGAAGCTTTCTTT. Translation: CASNFNPYTEAFF. This sequence joins TRBV11-2 and TRBJ1-1; D unresolved. Germline values: CDR1 SGHAT, CDR2 FQNNGV. Trimming took 7 bases from V and 3 from J, leaving 12 bases between them. This CDR3 contains 13 residues.